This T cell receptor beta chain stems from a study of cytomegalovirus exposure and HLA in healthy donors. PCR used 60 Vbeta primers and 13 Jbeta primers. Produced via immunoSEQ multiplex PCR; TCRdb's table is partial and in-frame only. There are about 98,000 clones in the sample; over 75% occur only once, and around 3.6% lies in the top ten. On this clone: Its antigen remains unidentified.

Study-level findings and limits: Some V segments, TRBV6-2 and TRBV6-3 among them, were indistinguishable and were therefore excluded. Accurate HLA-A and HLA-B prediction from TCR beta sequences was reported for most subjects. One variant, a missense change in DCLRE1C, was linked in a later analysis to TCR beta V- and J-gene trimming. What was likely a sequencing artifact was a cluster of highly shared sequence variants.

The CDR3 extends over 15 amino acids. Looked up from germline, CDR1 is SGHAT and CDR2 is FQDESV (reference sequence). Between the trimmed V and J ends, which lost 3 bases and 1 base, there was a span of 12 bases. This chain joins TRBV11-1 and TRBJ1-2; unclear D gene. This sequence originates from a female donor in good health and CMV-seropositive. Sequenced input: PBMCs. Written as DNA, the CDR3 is TGTGCCAGCAGCTTCCTCCTCTCTTTTAACTATGGCTACACCTTC. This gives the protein CASSFLLSFNYGYTF.